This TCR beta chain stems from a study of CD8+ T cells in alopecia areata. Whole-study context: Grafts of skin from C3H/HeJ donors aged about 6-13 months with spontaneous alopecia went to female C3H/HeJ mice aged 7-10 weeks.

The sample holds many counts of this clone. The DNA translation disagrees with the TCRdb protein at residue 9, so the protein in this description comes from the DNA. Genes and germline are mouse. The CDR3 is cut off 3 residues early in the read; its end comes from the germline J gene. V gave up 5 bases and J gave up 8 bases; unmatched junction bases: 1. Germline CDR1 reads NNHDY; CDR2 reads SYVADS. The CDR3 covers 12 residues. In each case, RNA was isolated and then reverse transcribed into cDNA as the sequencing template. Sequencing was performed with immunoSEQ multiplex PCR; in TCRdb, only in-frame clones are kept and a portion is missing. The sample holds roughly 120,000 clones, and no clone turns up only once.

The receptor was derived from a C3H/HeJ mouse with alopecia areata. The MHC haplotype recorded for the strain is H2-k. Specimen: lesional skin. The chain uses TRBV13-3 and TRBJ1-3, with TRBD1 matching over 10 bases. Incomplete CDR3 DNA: TGTGCCAGCAGGGACAGGGGGGATACG. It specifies CASRDRGDT. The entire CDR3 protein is CASRDRGDTLYF.